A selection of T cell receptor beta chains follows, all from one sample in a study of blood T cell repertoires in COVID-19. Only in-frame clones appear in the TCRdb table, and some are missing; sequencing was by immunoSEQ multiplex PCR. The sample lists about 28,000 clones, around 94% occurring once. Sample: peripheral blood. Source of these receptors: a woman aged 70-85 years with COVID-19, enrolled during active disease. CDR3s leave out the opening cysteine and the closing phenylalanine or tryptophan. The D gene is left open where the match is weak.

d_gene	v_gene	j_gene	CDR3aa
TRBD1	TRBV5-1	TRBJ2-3	ASTTLQGGLDTQY
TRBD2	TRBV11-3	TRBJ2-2	ASSPLAGTGELF
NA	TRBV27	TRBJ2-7	ASSLSSGPYEQY
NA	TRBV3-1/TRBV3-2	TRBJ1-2	ASSQRRAGTGYT
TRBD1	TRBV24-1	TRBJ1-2	ATSARQGRNHYGYT
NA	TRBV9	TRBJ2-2	ASSVDGGNTGELF
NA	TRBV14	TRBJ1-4	ASSQETLRGEKLF
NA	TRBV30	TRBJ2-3	AWSQGFGTQY
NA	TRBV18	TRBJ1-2	ASSPVWLGEGYT
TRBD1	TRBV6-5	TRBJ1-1	ASSYFQGAVGTEAF
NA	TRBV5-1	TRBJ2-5	ASSFSRHQETQY
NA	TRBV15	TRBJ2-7	ATSRDWSVRSYEQY
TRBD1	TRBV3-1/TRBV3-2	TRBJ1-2	ASSQTGSVGYT
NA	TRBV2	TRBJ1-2	ASREDIYGYT
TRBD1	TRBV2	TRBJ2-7	ASRKQGVPSEQY
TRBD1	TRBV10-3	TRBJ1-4	AIKSPGGNEKLF
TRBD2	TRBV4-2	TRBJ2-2	ASRLTSGTTGELF
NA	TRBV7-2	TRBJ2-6	ASVKASGANVLT
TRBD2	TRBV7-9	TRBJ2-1	ASSSRGDSYNEQF
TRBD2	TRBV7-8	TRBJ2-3	ASSLFSSGFSDTQY
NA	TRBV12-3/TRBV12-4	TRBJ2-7	ASSLSSDYEQY
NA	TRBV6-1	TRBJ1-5	ASSEGSGRQPQH
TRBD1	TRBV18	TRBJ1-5	ASSPGQGDQPQH
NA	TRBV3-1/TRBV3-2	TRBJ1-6	ASSQLVAGSPLH
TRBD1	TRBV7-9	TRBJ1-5	ASSPDRASNQPQH
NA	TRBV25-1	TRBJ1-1	ASGTTLEAF
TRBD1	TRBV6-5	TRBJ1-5	ASSYGQGAQPQH
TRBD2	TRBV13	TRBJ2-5	ASSPLAGGIETQY
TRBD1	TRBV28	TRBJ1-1	ASSLTGQGANTEAF
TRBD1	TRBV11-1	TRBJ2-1	ASSLATGGALGRI
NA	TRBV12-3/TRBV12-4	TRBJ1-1	ASTPFRRAF
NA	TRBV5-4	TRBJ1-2	ASSPGGSPDGYT
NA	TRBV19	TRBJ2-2	ASSIGLAGELF
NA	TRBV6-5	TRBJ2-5	ASSGRRRQETQY
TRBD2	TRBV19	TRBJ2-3	ASSSPGLVGTDTQY
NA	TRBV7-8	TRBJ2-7	ASSLPWAQGSSYEQY
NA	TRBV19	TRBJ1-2	ASSIQSSNYGYT